The 5 T cell receptor beta chains below come from one sample, sequenced in a study of T cell clonality in common variable immunodeficiency. The antigens for these receptors are not known. Findings and limits, study-wide: In common variable immunodeficiency, TCR beta chains reportedly carried fewer deletions and N-nucleotide insertions.

TCRdb's copy holds only in-frame clones and misses some; the assay was immunoSEQ multiplex PCR. The sample offers about 33,000 clones and no singletons, the top ten holding 6% to 7.5%. Sample: peripheral blood mononuclear cells. The source is a human donor with common variable immunodeficiency.

Worth noting for this clone: Read coverage stops 3 residues before the CDR3 terminus; the germline J gene supplies the remainder. V usage is TRBV18 and J usage is TRBJ1-5; D is unresolved. Trimming left V 3 bases short and J 3 bases short, with 6 bases between. Germline CDR1 KGHSH, CDR2 LQKENI. This CDR3 comprises 13 residues. The CDR3 loop reads CASSPADNQPQHF. The sequenced part of the CDR3 DNA is TGTGCCAGCTCACCGGCGGACAATCAGCCC.

This clone has just a few counts. Read sequence stops 3 residues before the CDR3 end, and the germline J gene provides the missing end. The chain has TRBV19 and TRBJ1-6; 7 bases line up with TRBD1. CDR1 and CDR2 (germline): LNHDA, SQIVND (reference sequence). Unmatched junction bases numbered 11, after V lost 5 bases and J lost 10 bases. The CDR3 has 15 amino acids. Here the CDR3 reads CASSHYRQGGSPLHF. The DNA read from the CDR3 is TGTGCCAGTAGTCATTATCGACAGGGCGGCTCACCC.

A few counts support this clone. The observed sequence ends 3 residues before the CDR3 terminus, with the missing tail filled in from the germline J gene. The chain couples TRBV18 to TRBJ1-4, with D unresolved. Germline V gene lookup returns CDR1 KGHSH and CDR2 LQKENI. The V and J ends lost 3 bases and 3 bases respectively, with 8 bases between them. The CDR3 is 14 residues long. The sequenced CDR3 bases are TGTGCCAGCTCACCGACACAGCCTAATGAAAAA. Translating gives CASSPTQPNEK. The whole CDR3 region reads CASSPTQPNEKLFF.

This clone was seen at least ten times. Sequencing ends 3 residues short of the CDR3 end; the germline J gene provides the rest. This chain links TRBV5-1 with TRBJ1-5; D is perhaps TRBD1 (5 bases). The germline gives CDR1 SGHRS, CDR2 YFSETQ. This CDR3 region has 14 residues. V was cut by 4 bases and J by 0 bases, with 8 bases left in between. The part of the CDR3 DNA that was read is TGCGCCAGCAGCCTTGACAGTAGCAATCAGCCC. It is translated as CASSLDSSNQP. The CDR3, in full, reads CASSLDSSNQPQHF.

This clone was seen repeatedly, ten times or more. CDR3: CSVGGGGTEAFF. CDR3 bases read: TGCAGCGTGGGAGGGGGAGGCACTGAA. This chain uses TRBV29-1 with TRBJ1-1, with D perhaps matching TRBD1 (6 bases). With the read ending 3 residues before the CDR3 end, the germline J gene is used to fill in that end. The length of the CDR3 is 12 residues. Germline V CDR1 and CDR2: SQVTM, ANQGSEA. V lost 6 bases to trimming and J lost 4 bases, with 12 bases between them.